This T cell receptor (beta chain) was obtained from a study of shared clonotypes between healthy human individuals. About the research overall: Three CD4 naive, three CD4 memory, two CD8 naive and one CD8 memory plate were used per donor.

Clones were read by immunoSEQ multiplex PCR, and TCRdb kept only the in-frame ones, dropping some. The sample carries 1.6 million or so clones, around 98.5% recorded once. This CDR3 comprises 14 residues. Per the germline V gene, CDR1 is LNHDA and CDR2 is SQIVND (reference sequence). Trimming removed 6 bases at V and 11 bases at J, with 21 bases between. The source material was naive CD4+ T cells sorted from blood. Subset: CD45RA+ positively selected. The rearrangement links TRBV19 to TRBJ2-3, with D possibly being TRBD1 or TRBD2 (5 bases each). The clonotype originates from a young man in good health. CDR3 nucleotides: TGTGCCAGTAGGGCGGCAGGGAATGGGGGTAGGCAGTATTTT. This codes for CASRAAGNGGRQYF.